Listed below are T cell receptor beta chains from one sample, sequenced in a study of blood T cell repertoires in COVID-19. Libraries were prepared by immunoSEQ multiplex PCR; TCRdb keeps only in-frame clonotypes and omits some of them. This sample yields 190,000 or so clones, of which approximately 82% are seen a single time; 2.5% to 3.5% belongs to the top ten. Sequencing was done on a sample of peripheral blood. All receptors derive from a middle-aged man with active or convalescent COVID-19. The conserved cysteine and the conserved F or W are not part of the CDR3 here. Each record gives: V gene, CDR3 length, CDR3 protein.

>TRBV5-1|16
ASSPTWGGSSYNSPLH
>TRBV7-9|11
ASSSVSGSVGY
>TRBV7-2|12
ASSFDGLVDIQY
>TRBV2|12
ASSECRGPCEQY
>TRBV5-1|14
ASSRLQGKFTGELF
>TRBV11-2|10
ASSTITGELF
>TRBV7-9|11
ASSFGQANTIY
>TRBV5-6|13
ASSLTGTVNQPQH
>TRBV9|13
ASSSGTTSYNEQF
>TRBV30|12
AWDPTGSSYEQY
>TRBV28|16
ASIKPRGQERVSQPQH
>TRBV7-8|11
ASSLEKRYEQY
>TRBV11-2|13
ASSLTGFGNEKLF
>TRBV6-2/TRBV6-3|14
ASSRTSGGARDEQF
>TRBV9|13
ASSVVSAGYNEQF
>TRBV9|17
ASSVRTSGRAPNPGELF
>TRBV10-3|10
AISGSGNTIY
>TRBV24-1|9
ATSFFGTQY
>TRBV27|17
ASSLEGAGSRRLLYEQY
>TRBV7-2|13
ASSPRGGRWETQY
>TRBV10-2|13
ASTETIRNTDTQY
>TRBV4-3|13
ASSQGGITNYGYT
>TRBV7-2|13
ASSEMAFPTYEQY
>TRBV5-1|13
ASSLEVHYTDTQY
>TRBV6-1|10
ASSEGGEPQH
>TRBV19|13
ASRRAGGPYNEQF
>TRBV13|13
ASRDAGASSPEQY
>TRBV6-2/TRBV6-3|10
ASSGTDNEQF
>TRBV6-5|12
ASRLRGRGEPQH
>TRBV28|12
ASSLTGQAGELF
>TRBV4-1|14
ASSQRASGIAMTQY
>TRBV6-2/TRBV6-3|16
ASSYSFVTAFSSYEQY
>TRBV2|14
ASSEALDPRRNIQY
>TRBV5-1|10
ASSGGGGEAF
>TRBV6-5|12
ASSPYRGRTEAF
>TRBV28|13
ASSPLKEGVYEQY
>TRBV5-1|14
ASSLGLAASYNEQF
>TRBV2|11
ASSELGTDTQY
>TRBV6-5|12
ASTSGTGVGTQY
>TRBV14|13
ASSQGRGLGTEAF
>TRBV4-1|14
ASSLSLAATNEKLF
>TRBV19|15
ASSIRRAVTDNTEAF
>TRBV2|12
ASSWTSKPYEQY
>TRBV10-3|13
AISESDRGREKAF
>TRBV10-1|12
ASSEASGGRAQY
>TRBV3-1/TRBV3-2|12
ASSQGTVYTEAF
>TRBV7-9|12
ASSSTGGFEKLF
>TRBV7-2|11
ASSSQGAAEAF
>TRBV25-1|13
ASSERQGVGNTIY
>TRBV4-3|13
ASSPDSGTGLGYT
>TRBV28|12
ASSFPGGIYGYT